Listed here are 9 T cell receptor beta chains from one sample, sequenced in a study of STAT3 mutations in large granular lymphocyte leukemia (dated by TCRdb to the late 2010s). Summary of the overall study and its limitations: All T-LGLL patients had at least one immunodominant TCRbeta clonotype, and roughly half had multiple immunodominant subclonotypes.

Library preparation employed the immunoSEQ multiplex PCR assay. The table was pulled from immuneACCESS by TCRdb, which kept in-frame rearrangements only. Such tables lose some clones; where checked, under half of the loss comes from unresolved V genes, and the rest has no known cause. The sample includes 9,500 to 14,000 clones, with 65% to 90% observed a single time. About nine tenths of the sample goes to the ten largest clones. Their antigen targets remain unknown. Sequenced material: peripheral blood mononuclear cells. The origin of the receptors is a man older than 75 with T-cell large granular lymphocyte leukemia. Some clones in this sample may be carry-over from other donors' samples. The age is the age at diagnosis.

The chain has TRBV18 and TRBJ1-2, with no clear D. CDR3 size: 14 residues. Germline-derived CDR1 and CDR2 are KGHSH and LQKENI. V was cut by 3 bases and J by 0 bases, with 8 bases left in between. The CDR3 sequence is CASSPPSANYGYTF. Written as DNA, the CDR3 is TGTGCCAGCTCACCGCCCTCAGCTAACTATGGCTACACCTTC.

In its sample, this clone was seen once. V gene TRBV18 combines with J gene TRBJ2-7, with 7 bases identical to TRBD1. V lost 3 bases and J lost 4; bases outside the gene matches: 9. This CDR3 has 15 residues. Germline V gives CDR1 KGHSH, CDR2 LQKENI. The CDR3 protein is CASSPSGTAEYEQYF. The CDR3 nucleotides read TGTGCCAGCTCACCCTCCGGGACAGCTGAGTACGAGCAGTACTTC.

V usage is TRBV6-1 and J usage is TRBJ1-2, with D perhaps matching TRBD1 (6 bases). This CDR3 region has 15 residues. V lost 2 bases to trimming and J lost 2 bases, with 12 bases between them. Germline CDR1 MNHNS, CDR2 SASEGT. This chain's CDR3 is CASSEIRGGNYGYTF. The CDR3, as DNA: TGTGCCAGCAGTGAAATCAGGGGAGGAAACTATGGCTACACCTTC.

The chain has TRBV5-6 and TRBJ2-3; 8 bases agree with TRBD1. The length of the CDR3 is 15 residues. V was clipped by 1 base and J by 7 bases; unmatched bases: 8. From germline, CDR1 is SGHDT and CDR2 YYEEEE. The DNA of the CDR3 is TGTGCCAGCAGCTTGCCGGGACAGGTCAAATATACGCAGTATTTT. This gives the protein CASSLPGQVKYTQYF.

J is TRBJ2-5 and V is TRBV27, with D perhaps matching TRBD1 or TRBD2 (5 bases each). The CDR3 length is 14 residues. The germline gives CDR1 MNHEY, CDR2 SMNVEV (reference sequence). V was trimmed by 6 bases and J by 1 base, leaving 12 bases between them. The DNA of the CDR3 is TGTGCCAGCAGACGAACCGGGGCCCAAGAGACCCAGTACTTC. This encodes CASRRTGAQETQYF.

The rearrangement links TRBV7-3 to TRBJ2-3; D is ambiguous. In germline, CDR1 is SGHTA, CDR2 FQGTGA. V shed 7 bases and J shed 6 bases, with 14 bases lying between them. The CDR3 is 13 amino acids. The CDR3 nucleotides are TGTGCCAGCACCCAATCACCCCGCGATACGCAGTATTTT. This gives the protein CASTQSPRDTQYF.

In this sample, this clone turned up a few times. The chain links TRBV30 to TRBJ1-1; D ambiguous. Trimming shortened V by 2 bases and J by 0 bases, and 19 bases separated the two germline ends. Germline V lookup: CDR1 GTSNPN, CDR2 SVGIG (reference sequence). CDR3 length: 17 residues. The CDR3 reads CAWSTTNKGMVNTEAFF. In nucleotides, the CDR3 is TGTGCCTGGAGTACAACCAATAAGGGAATGGTGAACACTGAAGCTTTCTTT. Based on the CDR3 plus reference TRBV30 and TRBJ1-1, the full variable domain is SQTIHQWPATLVQPVGSPLSLECTVEGTSNPNLYWYRQAAGRGLQLLFYSVGIGQISSEVPQNLSASRPQDRQFILSSKKLLLSDSGFYLCAWSTTNKGMVNTEAFFGQGTRLTVV.

The chain links TRBV19 to TRBJ2-3; D ambiguous. CDR3 length equals 14 residues. The ends were cut back, 3 bases at V and 0 bases at J, with 7 bases in the middle. Germline V gives CDR1 LNHDA, CDR2 SQIVND (reference sequence). CDR3 region: CASSISISTDTQYF. The CDR3 DNA reads TGTGCCAGTAGTATTTCGATCAGCACAGATACGCAGTATTTT. Together with reference TRBV19 and TRBJ2-3, the CDR3 gives the full variable domain: DGGITQSPKYLFRKEGQNVTLSCEQNLNHDAMYWYRQDPGQGLRLIYYSQIVNDFQKGDIAEGYSVSREKKESFPLTVTSAQKNPTAFYLCASSISISTDTQYFGPGTRLTVL.

The J gene is TRBJ1-6, the V gene TRBV14; no clear D. The CDR3 is 14 amino acids. Germline-derived CDR1 and CDR2 are SGHDN and FVKESK. Trimming cost V 6 bases and J 5 bases, with 11 bases left between them. The CDR3 nucleotides read TGTGCCAGCAGAGCGACACCTCATAATTCACCCCTCCACTTT. It yields the protein CASRATPHNSPLHF.